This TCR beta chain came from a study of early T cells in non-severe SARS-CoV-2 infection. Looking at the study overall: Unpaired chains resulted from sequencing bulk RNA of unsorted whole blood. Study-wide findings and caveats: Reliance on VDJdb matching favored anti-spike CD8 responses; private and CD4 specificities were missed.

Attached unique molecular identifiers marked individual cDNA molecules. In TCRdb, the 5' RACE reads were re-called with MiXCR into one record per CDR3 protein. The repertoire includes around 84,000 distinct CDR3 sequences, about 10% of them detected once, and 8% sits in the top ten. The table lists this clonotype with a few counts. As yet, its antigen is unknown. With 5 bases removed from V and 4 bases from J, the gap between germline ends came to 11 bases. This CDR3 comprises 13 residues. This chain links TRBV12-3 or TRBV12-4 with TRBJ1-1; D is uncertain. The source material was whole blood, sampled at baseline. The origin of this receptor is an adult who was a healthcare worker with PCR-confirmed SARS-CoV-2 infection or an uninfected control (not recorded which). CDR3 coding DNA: TGTGCCAGCAGTCCCGCCTTGGGCACTGAAGCTTTCTTT. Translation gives CASSPALGTEAFF.